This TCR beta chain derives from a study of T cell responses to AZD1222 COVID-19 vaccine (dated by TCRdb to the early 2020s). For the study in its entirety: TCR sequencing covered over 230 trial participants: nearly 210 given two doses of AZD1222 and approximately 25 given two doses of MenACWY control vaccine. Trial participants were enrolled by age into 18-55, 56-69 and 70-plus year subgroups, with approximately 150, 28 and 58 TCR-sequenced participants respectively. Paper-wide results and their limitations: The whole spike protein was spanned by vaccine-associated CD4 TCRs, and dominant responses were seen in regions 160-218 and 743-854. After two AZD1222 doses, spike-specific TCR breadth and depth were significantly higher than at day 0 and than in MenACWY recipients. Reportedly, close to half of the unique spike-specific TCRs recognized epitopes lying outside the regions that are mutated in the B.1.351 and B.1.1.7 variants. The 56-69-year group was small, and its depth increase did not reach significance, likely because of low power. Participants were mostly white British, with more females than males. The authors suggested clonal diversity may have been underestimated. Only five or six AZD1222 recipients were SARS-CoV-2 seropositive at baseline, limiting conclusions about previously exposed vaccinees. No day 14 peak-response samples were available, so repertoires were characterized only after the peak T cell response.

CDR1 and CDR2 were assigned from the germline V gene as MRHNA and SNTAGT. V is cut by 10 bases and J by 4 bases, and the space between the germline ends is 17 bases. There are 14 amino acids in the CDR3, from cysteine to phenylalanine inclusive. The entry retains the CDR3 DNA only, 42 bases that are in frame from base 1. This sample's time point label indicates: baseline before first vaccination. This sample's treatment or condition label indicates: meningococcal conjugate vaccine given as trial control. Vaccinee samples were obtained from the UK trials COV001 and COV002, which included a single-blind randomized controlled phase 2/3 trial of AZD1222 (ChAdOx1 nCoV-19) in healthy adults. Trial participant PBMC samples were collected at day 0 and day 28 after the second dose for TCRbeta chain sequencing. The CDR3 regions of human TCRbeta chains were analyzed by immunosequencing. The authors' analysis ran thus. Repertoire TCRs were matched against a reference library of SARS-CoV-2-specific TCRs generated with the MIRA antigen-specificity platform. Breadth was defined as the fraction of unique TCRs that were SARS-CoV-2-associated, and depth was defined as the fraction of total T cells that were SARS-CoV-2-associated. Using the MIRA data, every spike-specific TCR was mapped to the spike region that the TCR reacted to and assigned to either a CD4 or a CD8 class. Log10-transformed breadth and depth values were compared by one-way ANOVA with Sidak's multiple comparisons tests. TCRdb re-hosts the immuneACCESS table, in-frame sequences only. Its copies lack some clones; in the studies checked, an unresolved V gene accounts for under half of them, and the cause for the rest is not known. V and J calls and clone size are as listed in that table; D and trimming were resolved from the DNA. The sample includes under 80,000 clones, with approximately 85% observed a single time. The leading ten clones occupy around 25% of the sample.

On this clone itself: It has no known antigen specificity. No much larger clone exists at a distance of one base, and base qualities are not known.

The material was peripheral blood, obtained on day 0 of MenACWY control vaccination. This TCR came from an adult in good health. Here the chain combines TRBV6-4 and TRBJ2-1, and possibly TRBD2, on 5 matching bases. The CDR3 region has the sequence CAKQYGLIYNEQFF. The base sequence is TGTGCCAAGCAGTACGGACTCATTTACAATGAGCAGTTCTTC.